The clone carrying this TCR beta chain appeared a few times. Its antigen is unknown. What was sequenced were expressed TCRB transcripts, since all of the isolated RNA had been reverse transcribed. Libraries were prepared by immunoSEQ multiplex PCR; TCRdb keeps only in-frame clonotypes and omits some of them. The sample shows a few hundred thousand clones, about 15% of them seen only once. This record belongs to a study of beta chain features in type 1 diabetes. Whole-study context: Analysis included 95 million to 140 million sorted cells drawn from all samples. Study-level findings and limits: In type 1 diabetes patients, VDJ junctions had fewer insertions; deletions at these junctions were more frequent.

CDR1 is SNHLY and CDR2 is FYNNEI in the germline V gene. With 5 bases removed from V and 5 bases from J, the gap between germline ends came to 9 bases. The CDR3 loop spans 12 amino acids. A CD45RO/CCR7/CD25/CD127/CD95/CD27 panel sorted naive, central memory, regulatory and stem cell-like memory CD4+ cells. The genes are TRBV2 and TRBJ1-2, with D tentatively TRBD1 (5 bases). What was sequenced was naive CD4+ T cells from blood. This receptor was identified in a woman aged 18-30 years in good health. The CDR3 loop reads CASSRQGYGYTF. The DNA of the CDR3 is TGTGCCAGCAGTCGGCAGGGTTATGGCTACACCTTC. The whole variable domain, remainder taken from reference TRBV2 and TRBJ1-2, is EPEVTQTPSHQVTQMGQEVILRCVPISNHLYFYWYRQILGQKVEFLVSFYNNEISEKSEIFDDQFSVERPDGSNFTLKIRSTKLEDSAMYFCASSRQGYGYTFGSGTRLTVV.